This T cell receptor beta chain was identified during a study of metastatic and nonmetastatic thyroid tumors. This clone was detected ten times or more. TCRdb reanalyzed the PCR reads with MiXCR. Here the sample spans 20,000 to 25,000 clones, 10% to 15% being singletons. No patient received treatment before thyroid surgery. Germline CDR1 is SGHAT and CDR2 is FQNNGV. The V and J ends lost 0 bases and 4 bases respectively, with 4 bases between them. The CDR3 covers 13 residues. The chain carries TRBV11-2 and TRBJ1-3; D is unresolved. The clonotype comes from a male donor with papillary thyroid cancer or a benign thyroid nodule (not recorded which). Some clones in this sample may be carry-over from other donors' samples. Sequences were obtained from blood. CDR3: CASSLESGNTIYF. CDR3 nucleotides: TGTGCCAGCAGCTTAGAGTCCGGAAACACCATATATTTT. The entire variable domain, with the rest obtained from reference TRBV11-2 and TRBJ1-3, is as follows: EAGVAQSPRYKIIEKRQSVAFWCNPISGHATLYWYQQILGQGPKLLIQFQNNGVVDDSQLPKDRFSAERLKGVDSTLKIQPAKLEDSAVYLCASSLESGNTIYFGEGSWLTVV.